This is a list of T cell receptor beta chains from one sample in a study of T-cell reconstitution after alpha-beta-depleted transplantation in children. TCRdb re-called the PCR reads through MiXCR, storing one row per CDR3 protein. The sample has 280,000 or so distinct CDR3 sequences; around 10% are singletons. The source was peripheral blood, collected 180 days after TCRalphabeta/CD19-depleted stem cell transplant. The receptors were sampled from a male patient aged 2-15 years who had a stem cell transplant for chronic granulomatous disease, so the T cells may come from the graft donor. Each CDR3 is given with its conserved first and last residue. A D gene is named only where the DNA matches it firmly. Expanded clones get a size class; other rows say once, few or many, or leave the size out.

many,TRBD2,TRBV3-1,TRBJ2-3,CASSPRRTSGGMMTDTQYF,TGTGCCAGCAGCCCCAGAAGGACTAGCGGGGGGATGATGACAGATACGCAGTATTTT
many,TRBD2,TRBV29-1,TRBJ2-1,CTVGGRIDEQFF,TGCACCGTGGGAGGGAGGATAGATGAGCAGTTCTTC
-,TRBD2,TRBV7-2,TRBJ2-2,CASSVSGRGNTGELFF,TGTGCCAGCAGCGTTAGCGGGAGGGGAAACACCGGGGAGCTGTTTTTT
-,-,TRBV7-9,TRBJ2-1,CASSLALYNEQFF,TGTGCCAGCAGCTTGGCACTCTACAATGAGCAGTTCTTC
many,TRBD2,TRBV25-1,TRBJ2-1,CASSEASGPLSEQFF,TGTGCCAGCAGTGAGGCTAGCGGCCCCTTGAGTGAGCAGTTCTTC
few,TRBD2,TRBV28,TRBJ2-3,CASTTASGLPDTQYF,TGTGCCAGCACCACGGCTAGCGGACTCCCGGATACGCAGTATTTT
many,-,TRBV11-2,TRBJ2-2,CASWEGTGELFF,TGTGCCAGCTGGGAAGGGACCGGGGAGCTGTTTTTT
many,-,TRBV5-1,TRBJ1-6,CASTIGPNSPLHF,TGCGCCAGCACCATAGGTCCTAATTCACCCCTCCACTTT
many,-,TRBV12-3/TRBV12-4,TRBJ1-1,CASSLKGEMTFF,TGTGCCAGCAGTTTAAAAGGGGAAATGACTTTCTTT
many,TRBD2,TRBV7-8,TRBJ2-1,CASSAGLAHNEQFF,TGTGCCAGCAGCGCGGGACTAGCGCACAATGAGCAGTTCTTC
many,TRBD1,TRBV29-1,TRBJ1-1,CSVGDRTYTEAFF,TGCAGCGTGGGGGACAGAACTTACACTGAAGCTTTCTTT
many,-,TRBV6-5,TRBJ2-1,CASSYGLDWGNEQFF,TGTGCCAGCAGTTACGGGCTAGATTGGGGCAATGAGCAGTTCTTC
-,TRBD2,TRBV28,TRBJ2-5,CASQPDSGDQETQYF,TGTGCCAGCCAACCCGATAGCGGGGATCAAGAGACCCAGTACTTC
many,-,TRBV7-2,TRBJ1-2,CASSLGAGRDYGYTF,TGTGCCAGCAGCTTAGGGGCAGGGAGGGACTATGGCTACACCTTC
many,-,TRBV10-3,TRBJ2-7,CAISESTQIRNF,TGTGCCATCAGTGAGTCGACACAGATAAGGAACTTC
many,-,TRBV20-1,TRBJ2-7,CSAPGGAGPYEQYF,TGCAGTGCTCCGGGCGGGGCGGGGCCCTACGAGCAGTACTTC